This section outlines one T cell receptor (beta chain) sequence together with its context. It has no known antigen specificity. Base qualities are not recorded, but no much larger clone differs from it by a single base. The cohort consisted of approximately 670 healthy bone marrow donors. All cohort members were sampled while nominally healthy, although unrecorded immune exposures were likely present. The donor tested CMV seropositive and was one of the 289 seropositive cohort members. A peripheral blood sample was collected from each donor, and TCR beta sequencing was performed on peripheral blood mononuclear cells. The Qiagen DNeasy Blood Extraction Kit was used to extract genomic DNA from the blood cell samples. CDR1 and CDR2 are drawn from the germline V gene (reference sequence): MNHEY, SMNVEV. V was cut back by 1 base and J by 3 bases, leaving a gap of 10 bases between them. Including the terminal cysteine and phenylalanine, the CDR3 comprises 14 residues. The only DNA kept is the CDR3, 42 bases in frame from the first base.

The entry originates in a study of cytomegalovirus exposure and HLA in healthy donors (dated by TCRdb to about 2017). In terms of the full investigation: According to an earlier analysis of a few hundred of the donors, some 180 million T cells yielded approximately 120 million unique TCR beta sequences and about 300 Gb of sequence data. Roughly five DR-DQ haplotypes were handled as single units for association and clustering, since linkage in the cohort was strong. About 280 gigabases of sequencing data and around 88 million unique TCR sequences made up an early release that covered approximately 620 HLA-typed donors. In a later analysis, previously published TCR beta repertoires from about 640 donors were re-analyzed and high-resolution HLA genotyping was added so that TCR occurrence patterns could be studied. The study aimed to test whether signatures of past pathogen exposure could be identified by cataloging public T cell receptors. Alongside the repertoire data, information on donor age, sex, ethnicity and CMV serostatus was compiled. The study combined high-throughput TCR immunosequencing, statistical association of individual TCRs with disease status, and machine learning to predict cytomegalovirus infection status. Genome-wide SNP genotypes for about 65% of the roughly 670 donors were used in a later genetic analysis, which treated that subset as a discovery cohort. Across approximately 400 genotyped donors of the cohort, an average of approximately 220,000 unique TCR beta nucleotide sequences per donor were sequenced, and roughly a sixth of those sequences were non-productive. HLA typing included class I and class II loci at four-digit resolution. Along with the approximately 700-subject first cohort, a separate validation cohort of 120 different subjects was used. Using immunosequencing, the study profiled T cell repertoires from some 670 subjects and related those repertoires to cytomegalovirus serostatus. An earlier analysis of around 580 of the donors used high-throughput TCR beta sequencing to judge whether each TCR beta V gene segment behaved as functional or pseudogenic. Rather than using new phenotypic data, the later analysis identified candidate immune exposures from TCR beta sequences and from how often those sequences occurred across donors. The number of typed donors differed by locus: about 620-640 for A, B, C, DRB1 and DQB1; approximately 520 for DQA1; 606 for DPA1; and some 450 for DPB1. Of the roughly 400 genotyped donors, about 80% fell in the genetic ancestry cluster associated with self-reported Caucasian donors. Every discovery cohort repertoire had been produced on one sequencing platform.

Receptor libraries were prepared by the immunoSEQ multiplex PCR assay. The multiplex PCR relied on a mix of 60 forward primers for TCR Vbeta segments and 13 reverse primers for TCR Jbeta segments. A multiplex PCR assay on genomic DNA amplified the CDR3 region of rearranged TCR beta genes. The Illumina HiSeq System was used to sequence the amplified TCR beta libraries as 87-base-pair reads. The source study handled its data this way. In a later analysis, roughly 80 million unique TCR beta chains were counted across the 690 or so repertoires, and about 9.9 million of these chains were shared by at least two donors. A nearest-neighbor algorithm error-corrected the raw reads and collapsed the reads into unique sequences, merging closely related sequences to remove PCR and sequencing errors. Alignment of CDR3 sequences to IMGT reference sequences was used to assign V, D and J gene segments. Each retained sequence needed at least a six-nucleotide match to both a V gene segment and a J gene segment. Rearrangements were classified as productive when the CDR3 lacked stop codons and remained in frame with V and J, and all other rearrangements were classified as non-productive. Following IMGT convention, CDR3 was defined as the stretch from the second conserved V-encoded cysteine up to the conserved J-encoded phenylalanine. The earlier analysis of roughly 590 of the donors excluded sequences that lacked an unambiguous match to a single V gene segment. An earlier analysis of a few hundred of the donors classified V segments as functional when productive rearrangements were above 56.7% and as segregating when the standard deviation between donors was above 5%. A statistical classification framework was developed to diagnose cytomegalovirus status using the catalog of TCR beta chain sequences. In a later analysis, TCR nucleotide sequences were compared against IMGT/GENE-DB human TR gene sequences so that V and J genes could be assigned. In a later analysis, CDR3 sequences and most-parsimonious VDJ recombination scenarios were assigned using the TCRdist pipeline. In a later analysis, each TCR beta chain was defined by its CDR3 amino acid sequence together with its V-gene family, and reads without a unique V-gene family were excluded. A later analysis removed several hundred highly shared, low-generation-probability nucleotide sequences to deal with suspected cross-contamination and a sequencing artifact. A later analysis calculated a clonal expansion index for each public chain from normalized within-repertoire ranks of inferred template counts. A later analysis computed generation probabilities with a VDJ recombination model fitted to out-of-frame rearrangements, and checked the results against IGoR. In a later analysis, TCR-TCR, TCR-HLA and TCR-CMV co-occurrence was scored with hypergeometric tests, and a repertoire-size bias correction was applied to TCR pairs. To estimate false discovery rates, a later analysis permuted the HLA or CMV assignments 20 times. In a later analysis, co-occurring TCRs were grouped with DBSCAN, and TCRdist sequence similarity was added when clustering was performed within HLA-allele-positive subsets. Repertoires with fewer than 30,000 or more than 120,000 public chains, plus five repertoires with anomalous nucleotide sharing, were excluded from co-occurrence clustering. Held by TCRdb, this immuneACCESS table contains in-frame sequences only and omits some clones. Under half of the omission traces to an unresolved V gene where checked; the cause of the rest is unknown. D and trimming come from the DNA, and the V and J calls and clone size come from that table. The sample yields about 170,000 clones; about 80% were counted once. The ten most abundant clones make up about 1.4% of the sample.

What the work shows at the level of the full study, not this receptor alone: In a later genetic analysis, fewer N-insertions in productive TCRs were reported among donors in an Asian-associated ancestry cluster than the roughly 700-donor mean. The authors suggested that the approach could potentially be generalized to other disease states and immunological phenotypes. A few of the identified cytomegalovirus-associated TCR beta chains were confirmed in vitro to be specific for cytomegalovirus antigens. In a later analysis, HLA-associated TCR beta chains showed more clonal expansion and lower generation probabilities than non-associated chains that were equally common. A further reported finding was that TCR beta sequences accurately predicted the HLA-A and HLA-B alleles for most subjects in the first cohort. Because HLA typing was missing for some donors at each locus, association tests included only the typed subset. When HLA alleles, especially DR and DQ, strongly co-occurred, TCR associations were difficult to assign to individual alleles. A later analysis associated about 17,000 TCR beta sequences with specific HLA alleles at a false discovery rate of 0.05. Some IMGT-functional V segments, including TRBV6-2 and TRBV6-3, could not be told apart with the 87-base-pair reads, so those segments were excluded. In a later analysis, TCR association rates were found to vary across HLA loci, with the most associated TCRs seen for DRB1 alleles and the fewest for HLA-C alleles. The earlier analysis of some 540 of the donors excluded 15 to 20 rarely observed V segments, including chromosome 9 orphons, because counts were too low. The cohort was sequenced for TCR beta chains only, and without alpha or paired-chain data the features that could be detected were limited. The sequencing pipeline was judged likely to have produced a cluster of highly shared sequence variants as a technical artifact. V-gene and J-gene trimming of TCR beta chains was associated with a missense DCLRE1C variant in a later genetic analysis, and the association was replicated in an independent cohort. Presence/absence analyses assumed roughly uniform sequencing depth across donors, an assumption that may not hold. The study listed approximately 150 TCR beta chains as associated with cytomegalovirus. In a later analysis, several top co-occurrence clusters were reported to appear linked to parvovirus B19, influenza, CMV and Epstein-Barr virus. The classifier was reported to diagnose cytomegalovirus status with high specificity and sensitivity in both the original and validation cohorts. Across donors, most TCR sequences were observed very rarely, whereas some public TCRs were present in many individuals. In a later analysis, most CMV-associated TCR beta chains were found to appear HLA-restricted, with HLA associations seemingly driven largely by CMV exposure. Correlated functional status among segregating V segments might reflect linkage disequilibrium, but an unknown experimental factor could not be ruled out. Broadly in line with IMGT annotations, most TCR beta V segments showed up in productive rearrangements about 90% or about 30% of the time in an earlier analysis of around 600 of the donors. Immune exposure information for the cohort was limited to CMV serostatus.

The receptor comes from a girl under 18 in good health and CMV-seropositive. The material sequenced was PBMCs. The sequence links TRBV27 to TRBJ2-7, with a tentative D gene TRBD2 over 7 matching bases. The nucleotide sequence reads as follows: TGTGCCAGCAGTTTATTGGGGGGGCTCTACGAGCAGTACTTC. Its protein reads: CASSLLGGLYEQYF.